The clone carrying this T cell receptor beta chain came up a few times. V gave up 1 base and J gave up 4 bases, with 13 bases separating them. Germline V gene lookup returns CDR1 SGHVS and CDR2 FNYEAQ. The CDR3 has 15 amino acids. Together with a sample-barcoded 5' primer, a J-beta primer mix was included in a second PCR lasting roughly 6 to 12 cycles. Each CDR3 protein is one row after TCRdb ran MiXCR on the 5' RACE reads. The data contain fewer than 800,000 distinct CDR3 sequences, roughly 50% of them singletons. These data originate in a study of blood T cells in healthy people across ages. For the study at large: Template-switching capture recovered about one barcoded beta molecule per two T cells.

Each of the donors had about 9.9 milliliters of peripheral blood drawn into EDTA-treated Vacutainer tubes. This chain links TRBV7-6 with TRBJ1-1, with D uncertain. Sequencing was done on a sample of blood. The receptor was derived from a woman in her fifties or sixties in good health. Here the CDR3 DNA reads TGTGCCAGCAGCTTAGTTGCAGCGGACGGCACTGAAGCTTTCTTT. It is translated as CASSLVAADGTEAFF.